This T cell receptor (beta chain) emerged from a study of shared clonotypes between healthy human individuals. Method: immunoSEQ multiplex PCR; TCRdb's copy keeps in-frame clones and lacks some. The table lists hundreds of thousands of clones, roughly 80% of them singletons. The unsorted samples had tens of millions of PBMCs used for genomic DNA. This CDR3 comprises 14 residues. Germline CDR1 and CDR2: SGHRS and YFSETQ. Trimming at V came to 4 bases and at J to 7 bases, leaving 7 bases not matched to a gene. The clonotype comes from a woman aged 35 to 49 in good health. Some clones in this sample may be carry-over from other donors' samples. Sequenced sample: PBMCs. This sequence joins TRBV5-1 and TRBJ1-2; 10 bases line up with TRBD1. In DNA, the CDR3 is TGCGCCAGCAGCACGGACAGGGGGGTGCGTGGCTACACCTTC. Protein: CASSTDRGVRGYTF.